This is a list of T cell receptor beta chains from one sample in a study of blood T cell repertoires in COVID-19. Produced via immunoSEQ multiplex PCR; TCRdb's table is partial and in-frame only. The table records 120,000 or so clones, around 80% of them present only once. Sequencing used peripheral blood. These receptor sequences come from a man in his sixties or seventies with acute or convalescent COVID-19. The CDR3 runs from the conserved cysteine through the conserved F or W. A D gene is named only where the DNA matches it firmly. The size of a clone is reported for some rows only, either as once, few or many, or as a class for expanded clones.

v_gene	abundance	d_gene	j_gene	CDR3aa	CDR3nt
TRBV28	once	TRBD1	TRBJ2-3	CASSLRDRDGGTDTQYF	TGTGCCAGCAGTCTCCGGGACAGGGATGGCGGCACAGATACGCAGTATTTT
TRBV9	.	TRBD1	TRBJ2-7	CASSPNRQTGVSEQYF	TGTGCCAGCAGCCCGAACCGGCAGACAGGGGTCAGCGAGCAGTACTTC
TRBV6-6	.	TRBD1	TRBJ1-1	CASSYEDRVEAFF	TGTGCCAGCAGTTACGAGGACAGGGTTGAAGCTTTCTTT
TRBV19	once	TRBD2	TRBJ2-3	CASSIGLASTDTQYF	TGTGCCAGTAGCATAGGACTAGCTAGCACAGATACGCAGTATTTT
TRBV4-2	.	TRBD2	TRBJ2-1	CASSRRLAGAGNEQFF	TGTGCCAGCAGCCGCCGACTAGCGGGGGCGGGGAATGAGCAGTTCTTC
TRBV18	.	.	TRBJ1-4	CASSPGRQANEKLFF	TGTGCCAGCTCACCAGGCAGGCAGGCTAATGAAAAACTGTTTTTT
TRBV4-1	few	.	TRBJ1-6	CASSQAEGSDSPLHF	TGCGCCAGCAGCCAAGCGGAGGGAAGCGATTCACCCCTCCACTTT
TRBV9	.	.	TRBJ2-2	CASSVVSGTGELFF	TGTGCCAGCAGCGTAGTCTCCGGGACCGGGGAGCTGTTTTTT
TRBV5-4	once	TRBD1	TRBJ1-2	CASSSQGDLRSYGYTF	TGTGCCAGCAGCTCACAGGGGGACCTTCGAAGCTATGGCTACACCTTC
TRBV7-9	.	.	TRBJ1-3	CASSTGVTRNTIYF	TGTGCCAGCAGCACCGGGGTCACGAGAAACACCATATATTTT
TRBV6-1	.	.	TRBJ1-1	CASSETDISFKNTEAFF	TGTGCCAGCAGTGAAACTGACATTTCATTTAAGAACACTGAAGCTTTCTTT
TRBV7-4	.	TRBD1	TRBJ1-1	CASSLVQGWLNTEAFF	TGTGCCAGCAGCTTAGTACAGGGGTGGTTGAACACTGAAGCTTTCTTT
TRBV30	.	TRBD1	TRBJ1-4	CAWGQGQGGEKLFF	TGTGCCTGGGGGCAGGGACAGGGCGGTGAAAAACTGTTTTTT
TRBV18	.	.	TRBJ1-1	CASSPSSKNTEAFF	TGTGCCAGCTCACCTTCGAGCAAGAACACTGAAGCTTTCTTT
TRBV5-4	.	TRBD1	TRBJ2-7	CASSSSDRGRGEQYF	TGTGCCAGCAGCTCCTCGGACAGGGGGAGGGGCGAGCAGTACTTC
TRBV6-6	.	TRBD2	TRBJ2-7	CASRTRASGDSYEQYF	TGTGCCAGCAGAACCCGCGCTAGCGGTGACTCCTACGAGCAGTACTTC
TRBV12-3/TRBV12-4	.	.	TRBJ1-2	CASSHRESYGYTF	TGTGCCAGCAGTCACAGGGAATCCTATGGCTACACCTTC
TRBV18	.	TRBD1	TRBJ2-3	CASSYTGGGDTQYF	TGTGCCAGCTCGTACACAGGGGGTGGAGATACGCAGTATTTT
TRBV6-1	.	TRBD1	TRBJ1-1	CASSVPQGKGANTEAFF	TGTGCCAGCAGTGTACCTCAGGGGAAGGGGGCGAACACTGAAGCTTTCTTT
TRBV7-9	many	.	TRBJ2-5	CASSLSWGRETQYF	TGTGCCAGCAGCTTAAGTTGGGGGCGAGAGACCCAGTACTTC
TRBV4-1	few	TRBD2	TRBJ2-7	CASSLGGTATYEQYF	TGCGCCAGCAGCCTGGGAGGGACGGCAACCTACGAGCAGTACTTC
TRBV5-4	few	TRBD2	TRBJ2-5	CASSLRGGRETQYF	TGTGCCAGCAGCTTGCGGGGGGGCCGGGAGACCCAGTACTTC
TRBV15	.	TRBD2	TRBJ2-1	CATSRRSGGSYNEQFF	TGTGCCACCAGCAGACGTAGCGGGGGGTCCTACAATGAGCAGTTCTTC
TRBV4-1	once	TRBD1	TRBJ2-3	CASSQVLTGGRDTQYF	TGCGCCAGCAGCCAAGTTCTGACAGGGGGTCGCGATACGCAGTATTTT
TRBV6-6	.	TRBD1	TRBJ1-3	CASSLGGAGGTGNTIYF	TGTGCCAGCAGTCTCGGGGGGGCAGGGGGAACTGGAAACACCATATATTTT
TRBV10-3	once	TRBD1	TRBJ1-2	CAISGLQGANYGYTF	TGTGCCATCAGTGGGCTACAGGGGGCTAACTATGGCTACACCTTC
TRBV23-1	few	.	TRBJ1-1	CASALTGPSMNTEAFF	TGCGCCAGTGCCCTAACAGGCCCCTCAATGAACACTGAAGCTTTCTTT
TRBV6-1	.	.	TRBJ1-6	CASSETAGSNSPLHF	TGTGCCAGCAGTGAAACAGCCGGCTCCAATTCACCCCTCCACTTT
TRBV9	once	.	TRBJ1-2	CASSVSGRGNYGYTF	TGTGCCAGCAGCGTATCGGGCAGAGGGAACTATGGCTACACCTTC
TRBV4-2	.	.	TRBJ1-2	CASSQDTVSNYGYTF	TGTGCCAGCAGCCAAGATACAGTTTCTAACTATGGCTACACCTTC
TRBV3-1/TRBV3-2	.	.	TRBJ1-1	CASSHVGGDTEAFF	TGTGCCAGCAGCCATGTGGGAGGGGACACTGAAGCTTTCTTT
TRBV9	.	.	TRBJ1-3	CASSPGSANSGNTIYF	TGTGCCAGCAGCCCGGGGTCGGCTAACTCTGGAAACACCATATATTTT
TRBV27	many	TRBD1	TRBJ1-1	CATQPTGRTLEAFF	TGTGCCACTCAACCGACAGGGCGAACTCTAGAAGCTTTCTTT
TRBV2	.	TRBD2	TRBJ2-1	CASSPGTSGDSSYNEQFF	TGTGCCAGCAGTCCCGGGACTAGCGGGGACAGCTCCTACAATGAGCAGTTCTTC
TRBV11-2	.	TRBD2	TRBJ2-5	CASSPGTRETQYF	TGTGCCAGCAGCCCCGGGACTAGAGAGACCCAGTACTTC
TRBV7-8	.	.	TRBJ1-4	CASSYTGRTNEKLFF	TGTGCCAGCAGTTATACAGGGCGGACTAATGAAAAACTGTTTTTT
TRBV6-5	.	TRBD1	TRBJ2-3	CAWGQSTDTQYF	TGTGCCTGGGGACAGAGCACAGATACGCAGTATTTT
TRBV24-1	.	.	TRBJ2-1	CATSDRSGTPGRSSYNEQFF	TGTGCCACCAGTGACCGGTCCGGGACTCCAGGGAGAAGTTCCTACAATGAGCAGTTCTTC
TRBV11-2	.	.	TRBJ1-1	CASSRGTEAFF	TGTGCCAGCAGCAGAGGGACTGAAGCTTTCTTT
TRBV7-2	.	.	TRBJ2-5	CASSFPWLQETQYF	TGTGCCAGCAGCTTCCCCTGGCTCCAAGAGACCCAGTACTTC
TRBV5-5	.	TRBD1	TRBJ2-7	CASSGGQGFTYEQYF	TGTGCCAGCAGCGGGGGACAGGGCTTCACCTACGAGCAGTACTTC
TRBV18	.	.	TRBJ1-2	CASSPDGDYGYTF	TGTGCCAGCTCACCGGACGGGGACTATGGCTACACCTTC